The TCR beta chain under discussion was sequenced for a study of CD4 T cells in relation to SARS-CoV-2 and coronaviruses. Study outcomes and limitations: Monoreactive clones expanded significantly more to SARS-CoV-2 than crossreactive clones did.

A single count supports this clone. Its specificity is not known. The protocol was immunoSEQ multiplex PCR, while the TCRdb copy is restricted to in-frame clones and leaves out a portion. The sample carries just over 35,000 clones, 77% recorded once. 80,000 to 100,000 naive or memory CD4+ cells were cultured with CEF peptides for about 10 days. The CDR3 has 17 residues. CDR1 is SGHRS and CDR2 is YFSETQ in the germline V gene. V gave up 4 bases and J gave up 0 bases; unmatched junction bases: 7. The chain has TRBV5-1 and TRBJ2-3, with 11 positions matching TRBD2. The receptor comes from an adult with COVID-19. The sample comprised memory CD4+ T cells from PBMCs, cultured in vitro. CDR3 DNA sequence: TGCGCCAGCAGCCAGAGACTAGCGGGATTTAGCACAGATACGCAGTATTTT. Translated: CASSQRLAGFSTDTQYF.